A selection of T cell receptor beta chains follows, all from one sample in a study of blood T cell repertoires in COVID-19. Assay: immunoSEQ multiplex PCR; the TCRdb copy retains only in-frame clones and omits some. The sample yields about 55,000 clones, more than 70% seen once. Material for sequencing was peripheral blood. These receptors came from a human donor in a cohort sampled during active COVID-19. The CDR3 runs from the conserved cysteine through the conserved F or W. D genes are given only for firm matches. Not every row has a clone size; where given, it reads once, few, many or a size class.

TRBV12-3/TRBV12-4,13,TRBJ1-1,few,NA,TGTGCCAGCAGTTTCGTCCCACAGGGTGAAGCTTTCTTT,CASSFVPQGEAFF
TRBV2,14,TRBJ1-5,once,NA,TGTGCCAGCAGTTGGGTGAACAGGGATCAGCCCCAGCATTTT,CASSWVNRDQPQHF
TRBV7-2,16,TRBJ2-2,NA,NA,TGTGCCAGCAGCTTAGGACAGGCAGGTTACACCGGGGAGCTGTTTTTT,CASSLGQAGYTGELFF
TRBV30,14,TRBJ1-3,NA,TRBD1,TGTGCCTGGAGTACAGGGGGGTCTGGAAACACCATATATTTT,CAWSTGGSGNTIYF
TRBV6-5,13,TRBJ1-5,once,TRBD1,TGTGCCAGCAGCTCAGGGGGCAGGCAGCCCCAGCATTTT,CASSSGGRQPQHF
TRBV30,13,TRBJ1-6,NA,NA,TGTGCCTGGACCAGAACAAATAATTCACCCCTCCACTTT,CAWTRTNNSPLHF
TRBV10-3,16,TRBJ1-5,NA,TRBD1,TGTGCCATCAGTACACAGGGGTTAGGGAGCAATCAGCCCCAGCATTTT,CAISTQGLGSNQPQHF
TRBV28,12,TRBJ2-3,NA,NA,TGTGCCGCGCGGGACAGCACAGATACGCAGTATTTT,CAARDSTDTQYF
TRBV19,18,TRBJ2-1,once,NA,TGTGCCAGTAGTAGAGGGGTTATGGGACATTCGGCTTACAATGAGCAGTTCTTC,CASSRGVMGHSAYNEQFF
TRBV24-1,16,TRBJ2-3,NA,TRBD2,TGTGCCACCAGTGACGTGACTAGCGGGGGAAGAGATACGCAGTATTTT,CATSDVTSGGRDTQYF
TRBV24-1,13,TRBJ2-7,NA,TRBD1,TGTGCCACCAGTAAAGGACAGGGGTACGAGCAGTACTTC,CATSKGQGYEQYF
TRBV3-1/TRBV3-2,13,TRBJ2-7,NA,NA,TGTGCCAGCAGCCGGCAGATCCCCTACGAGCAGTACTTC,CASSRQIPYEQYF
TRBV19,12,TRBJ2-3,NA,NA,TGTGCCAGTTCCTCCCGAGCAGATACGCAGTATTTT,CASSSRADTQYF
TRBV6-5,13,TRBJ1-3,NA,TRBD1,TGTGCCAGCATTACAGGGGGAGGAGACACCATATATTTT,CASITGGGDTIYF
TRBV18,15,TRBJ1-1,NA,TRBD1,TGTGCCAGCTCACCGGGGACAGGAGCGAACACTGAAGCTTTCTTT,CASSPGTGANTEAFF
TRBV6-4,14,TRBJ1-5,once,NA,TGTGCCAGCAGTGCGTCAGGCGGGGGGCAGCCCCAGCATTTT,CASSASGGGQPQHF
TRBV18,15,TRBJ1-1,NA,NA,TGTGCCAGCTCACCATCTCGGGCGGGGGGATCTGAAGCTTTCTTT,CASSPSRAGGSEAFF
TRBV6-4,14,TRBJ1-1,few,NA,TGTGCCAGCAGCGCGACAGCGATGAACACTGAAGCTTTCTTT,CASSATAMNTEAFF
TRBV3-1/TRBV3-2,15,TRBJ2-5,NA,TRBD2,TGTGCCAGCAGCCAAGCACTAGCGGGGGCGGAGACCCAGTACTTC,CASSQALAGAETQYF
TRBV7-9,14,TRBJ1-1,NA,TRBD1,TGTGCCAGCAGCCGTCCGGGACAGGGGCTTGAAGCTTTCTTT,CASSRPGQGLEAFF
TRBV7-9,16,TRBJ1-1,NA,TRBD1,TGTGCCAGCAGCTTAGTTACAGGGGGCATGAACACTGAAGCTTTCTTT,CASSLVTGGMNTEAFF
TRBV6-5,15,TRBJ2-1,NA,TRBD1,TGTGCCAGCAGCCCCTCCGGGACAGGGCACAATGAGCAGTTCTTC,CASSPSGTGHNEQFF
TRBV6-5,14,TRBJ1-6,NA,TRBD1,TGTGCCAGCAGTTACAGGGACAGGGGCTCACCCCTCCACTTT,CASSYRDRGSPLHF
TRBV7-2,15,TRBJ2-6,once,NA,TGTGCCAGCAGCCCCGGGAGCCCCGGGGCCAACGTCCTGACTTTC,CASSPGSPGANVLTF
TRBV6-5,13,TRBJ1-2,NA,TRBD1,TGTGCCAGCAGATCCCCGACAGGGGGAGGCTACACCTTC,CASRSPTGGGYTF
TRBV4-1,14,TRBJ2-6,NA,NA,TGCGCCAGCAGCCAACTTCCTGGGGCCAACGTCCTGACTTTC,CASSQLPGANVLTF
TRBV4-2,15,TRBJ2-7,NA,TRBD1,TGTGCCAGCAGCCAAGATCAGGGGGCCTCCTACGAGCAGTACTTC,CASSQDQGASYEQYF
TRBV5-8,14,TRBJ2-7,NA,NA,TGTGCCAGCAGTTTTCGGTCGTCCGGGGTTGAGCAGTACTTC,CASSFRSSGVEQYF
TRBV5-1,15,TRBJ2-1,few,TRBD1,TGCGCCAGCAGCCCGGGACAGGGAGACATCAATGAGCAGTTCTTC,CASSPGQGDINEQFF
TRBV5-1,15,TRBJ2-3,NA,TRBD2,TGCGCCAGCAGCTTGACTAGCGGGACACCAGATACGCAGTATTTT,CASSLTSGTPDTQYF
TRBV6-6,14,TRBJ1-4,NA,TRBD1,TGTGCCAGCAGTTCCGACAGGGGGGTCGGAAAACTGTTTTTT,CASSSDRGVGKLFF
TRBV5-1,15,TRBJ1-3,NA,NA,TGCGCCAGCAGCTTGGCGGCGGGAACTGGAAACACCATATATTTT,CASSLAAGTGNTIYF
TRBV12-5,15,TRBJ1-5,NA,NA,TGTGCTAGTGGTTTGCCAGGGAATAGCAATCAGCCCCAGCATTTT,CASGLPGNSNQPQHF
TRBV20-1,11,TRBJ2-4,NA,NA,TGCAGTGCTAGGGTCGCAGACATTCAGTACTTC,CSARVADIQYF
TRBV6-2/TRBV6-3,14,TRBJ1-1,NA,TRBD1,TGTGCCAGCAGCAAACAGGGGGTGGACACTGAAGCTTTCTTT,CASSKQGVDTEAFF
TRBV30,17,TRBJ2-3,once,TRBD2,TGTGCCTGGAGTCAAGAGAGGACTAGCGGGACCTCAAATACGCAGTATTTT,CAWSQERTSGTSNTQYF
TRBV5-3,15,TRBJ2-3,NA,TRBD1,TGTGCCAGAAGCTTTCAGGGGGAACGGACAGATACGCAGTATTTT,CARSFQGERTDTQYF
TRBV6-5,14,TRBJ1-1,NA,TRBD1,TGTGCCAGCAGATACGACAGGGGGAACACTGAAGCTTTCTTT,CASRYDRGNTEAFF
TRBV19,14,TRBJ2-7,NA,TRBD1,TGTGCCAGCACGGACAGGGGGCAACCCTACGAGCAGTACTTC,CASTDRGQPYEQYF
TRBV5-1,15,TRBJ2-2,NA,NA,TGCGCCAGCAGCTTGGGACAGGTCTACACCGGGGAGCTGTTTTTT,CASSLGQVYTGELFF